The 9 T cell receptor beta chains below were found in one sample sequenced in a study of T-cell reconstitution after alpha-beta-depleted transplantation in children. Library preparation (for TCRbeta) was performed with unique molecular identifiers. TCRdb recomputed calls from the PCR reads with MiXCR, one row per CDR3 protein. The table includes fewer than 400,000 distinct CDR3 sequences, about a quarter detected once. Sequenced material: PBMCs, mostly from graft donor cells, taken 180 days after TCRalphabeta/CD19-depleted stem cell transplant. Receptors were obtained from a male patient younger than 18 who had a stem cell transplant for acute lymphoblastic leukemia, so the T cells may come from the graft donor.

This clonotype was seen more than once but under ten times. The V call is TRBV5-1, the J call TRBJ2-3, with 11 bases lining up with TRBD1. CDR1 is SGHRS and CDR2 is YFSETQ in the germline V gene. The CDR3 is 18 residues long. The ends lost 1 base at V and 3 bases at J; junction bases unmatched: 10. CDR3 in amino acids: CASSLRTGGSFGTDTQYF. The CDR3 nucleotides read TGCGCCAGCAGCTTGCGGACAGGGGGCAGCTTTGGAACAGATACGCAGTATTTT. Using reference TRBV5-1 and TRBJ2-3 for the parts outside the CDR3, the full variable domain is KAGVTQTPRYLIKTRGQQVTLSCSPISGHRSVSWYQQTPGQGLQFLFEYFSETQRNKGNFPGRFSGRQFSNSRSEMNVSTLELGDSALYLCASSLRTGGSFGTDTQYFGPGTRLTVL.

This clonotype was counted a few times. The chain uses TRBV5-1 and TRBJ2-7, with D possibly TRBD2 on 5 matching bases. V dropped 5 bases and J dropped 0 bases, with 12 bases sitting between them. The length of the CDR3 is 14 residues. The germline V gene encodes CDR1 SGHRS and CDR2 YFSETQ. The CDR3 region is CASRLGGVSYEQYF. Written as DNA, the CDR3 is TGCGCCAGCAGGCTAGGAGGCGTCTCCTACGAGCAGTACTTC.

This sequence joins TRBV5-1 and TRBJ2-5; D is tentatively TRBD1 or TRBD2 (5 bases each). V lost 2 bases to trimming and J lost 5 bases, with 10 bases between them. Germline-derived CDR1 and CDR2 are SGHRS and YFSETQ. The CDR3 is 13 residues long. The CDR3 nucleotides read TGCGCCAGCAGCTTAGGGGAGTGGGAGACCCAGTACTTC. Translating it yields CASSLGEWETQYF.

The rearrangement uses TRBV10-3 and TRBJ2-7; TRBD1 agrees at 8 bases. CDR3 length: 15 residues. CDR1 and CDR2 (germline): ENHRY, SYGVKD. The trim removed 5 bases at V and 3 bases at J, leaving 9 bases unmatched. The CDR3 here is CAISPPDRALYEQYF. The CDR3 nucleotides are TGTGCCATCAGTCCCCCGGACAGGGCCCTCTACGAGCAGTACTTC.

In this sample, this clonotype turned up a few times. The chain carries TRBV5-6 and TRBJ1-5; a weak D match, TRBD1 (5 bases). Germline V lookup: CDR1 SGHDT, CDR2 YYEEEE. V was clipped by 2 bases and J by 0 bases, with 9 bases between them. The CDR3 totals 15 residues. This CDR3 is CASSFSRASNQPQHF. Here the CDR3 DNA reads TGTGCCAGCAGCTTCAGCAGGGCTAGCAATCAGCCCCAGCATTTT. Filled out from reference TRBV5-6 and TRBJ1-5, the complete variable domain reads DAGVTQSPTHLIKTRGQQVTLRCSPKSGHDTVSWYQQALGQGPQFIFQYYEEEERQRGNFPDRFSGHQFPNYSSELNVNALLLGDSALYLCASSFSRASNQPQHFGDGTRLSIL.

A few counts support this clonotype. V is TRBV9 and J is TRBJ2-1; D unresolved. Germline V gene sequence: CDR1 SGDLS, CDR2 YYNGEE. This CDR3 has 12 residues. The V and J ends lost 1 base and 6 bases respectively, with 5 bases between them. Here the CDR3 reads CASSVSLNEQFF. Written as DNA, the CDR3 is TGTGCCAGCAGCGTATCACTCAATGAGCAGTTCTTC.

V usage is TRBV11-2 and J usage is TRBJ2-5, with 8 positions matching TRBD2. The CDR3 is 16 amino acids. V gave up 4 bases and J gave up 5 bases; unmatched junction bases: 12. CDR1 and CDR2 (germline): SGHAT, FQNNGV. In nucleotides, the CDR3 is TGTGCCAGCAGCTCCTATTCCGGGAGGGCCTCGGAGACCCAGTACTTC. This gives the protein CASSSYSGRASETQYF.

This chain uses TRBV12-3 or TRBV12-4 with TRBJ2-1; maybe TRBD1 (6 bases). This CDR3 spans 13 amino acids. Trimming took off 2 bases at V and 12 bases at J, with 14 bases between the two ends. In nucleotides, the CDR3 is TGTGCCAGCAGTTTAATAGGGACAAACGCGCAGTTCTTC. Its translation: CASSLIGTNAQFF.

The chain carries TRBV27 and TRBJ2-7, with 12 bases that match TRBD2. Germline trimming cut 5 bases from V and 7 bases from J; bases unmatched to any gene: 12. Looked up from germline, CDR1 is MNHEY and CDR2 is SMNVEV (reference sequence). The CDR3 covers 16 residues. The CDR3 nucleotides are TGTGCCAGCAGTCCCGTCCTAGCGGGAGGGCCGTCGGAGCAGTACTTC. Translated, it gives CASSPVLAGGPSEQYF.